The source of this T cell receptor beta chain is a study of T cell changes during pregnancy in multiple sclerosis. V lost 2 bases, J lost 0 bases, and 4 bases stayed unmatched. The CDR3 totals 16 residues. Germline CDR1 SGHVS, CDR2 FNYEAQ. Profiled with immunoSEQ multiplex PCR; TCRdb holds only in-frame clones, not every one. This sample has tens of thousands of clones, with roughly 90% found just once. The clonotype was recovered from a female donor in good health, enrolled as a control in a pregnancy study. The sample was peripheral blood, taken in the second trimester of pregnancy. This sequence joins TRBV7-6 and TRBJ2-1; 7 bases align to TRBD2. The CDR3 spells CASSLQAGSSYNEQFF. CDR3 in DNA: TGTGCCAGCAGCTTACAAGCGGGGAGCTCCTACAATGAGCAGTTCTTC.